A selection of T cell receptor beta chains follows, all from one sample in a study of blood T cell repertoires in COVID-19. Sequenced by immunoSEQ multiplex PCR; TCRdb stores in-frame clones only, minus some. The data contain 110,000 or so clones, around 90% of them seen just once; the ten biggest clones take up about 7.7%. Sequenced: peripheral blood. These receptors all come from a human donor in a cohort sampled during active COVID-19. Each CDR3 is given without its conserved first and last residue.

cdr3_aa j_call v_call
ASSETAGAENIQY TRBJ2-4 TRBV10-2
SVEDRGRGSYEQY TRBJ2-7 TRBV29-1
ASSLSGNGLEAF TRBJ1-1 TRBV28
ASSLPGLAGGPGETQY TRBJ2-5 TRBV11-2
ASSPLSGSSYNEQF TRBJ2-1 TRBV18
ASSPFPGTGGNTIY TRBJ1-3 TRBV5-8
ASSQGGGSYEQY TRBJ2-7 TRBV4-2
ASSGGLAGITDTQY TRBJ2-3 TRBV5-4
ASTTKTGGNYEQY TRBJ2-7 TRBV19
ASSRGWQASYEQY TRBJ2-7 TRBV5-8
ASSFSFSGSGAGPSGANVLT TRBJ2-6 TRBV28
ASSLHRTSGRTSSYNEQF TRBJ2-1 TRBV5-1
ASSLNGQGNEKLF TRBJ1-4 TRBV5-1
ASSLAPRGPNTEAF TRBJ1-1 TRBV7-9
ASSIGQNTEAF TRBJ1-1 TRBV19
ASSFLREEYNEQF TRBJ2-1 TRBV27
ASSLAPLTVPNTEAF TRBJ1-1 TRBV11-3
ASSPRGRAYGYT TRBJ1-2 TRBV28
ASSWGTGTNEKLF TRBJ1-4 TRBV7-9
ASSATNGRQPQH TRBJ1-5 TRBV28
ASSLESVNEKLF TRBJ1-4 TRBV5-1
ASSFGDRAF TRBJ2-1 TRBV12-3/TRBV12-4
ASSFRAGGSYNEQF TRBJ2-1 TRBV7-6
ASSPQSRTATNEKLF TRBJ1-4 TRBV27
ASSLAGNEQY TRBJ2-7 TRBV5-5
ASSTITGTTEAF TRBJ1-1 TRBV6-5
ASSYLTTGELF TRBJ2-2 TRBV6-6
ASSQSPGGAMDTQY TRBJ2-3 TRBV3-1/TRBV3-2
ASSLSSRFDVHLH TRBJ1-6 TRBV27
ASSFWDSQGSGELF TRBJ2-2 TRBV7-6
ASNRDRYNEQF TRBJ2-1 TRBV7-8
ASSLGQGGEQY TRBJ2-7 TRBV11-3
ASSELSYNSPLH TRBJ1-6 TRBV6-1
ASTRGGQVNTGELF TRBJ2-2 TRBV11-3
ASSSPGGKGAGELF TRBJ2-2 TRBV28
ASSPRTSGGSTDTQY TRBJ2-3 TRBV3-1/TRBV3-2
ASSPGTGYTEAF TRBJ1-1 TRBV7-3
ASSQDLYGYT TRBJ1-2 TRBV4-1
ASSPPQGLAKNIQY TRBJ2-4 TRBV18
ASSIDYTYQETQY TRBJ2-5 TRBV2
ASSLDPQGAGEKLF TRBJ1-4 TRBV5-4
ASLMFRRAGEKLF TRBJ1-4 TRBV5-1
AWSESRGRTEAF TRBJ1-1 TRBV30
ASSLAEHQPQH TRBJ1-5 TRBV12-3/TRBV12-4
ASMLTGVSYEQY TRBJ2-7 TRBV7-9
ASSWGLTNTGELF TRBJ2-2 TRBV5-1
ASSLEWSNTGELF TRBJ2-2 TRBV7-2
ASVLKGYSYNEQF TRBJ2-1 TRBV13
AWSVMGANTIY TRBJ1-3 TRBV30
ASSSPRQGGYNEQF TRBJ2-1 TRBV7-9
ASKGQGTYEQY TRBJ2-7 TRBV25-1
ASRVTGDTEAF TRBJ1-1 TRBV3-1/TRBV3-2